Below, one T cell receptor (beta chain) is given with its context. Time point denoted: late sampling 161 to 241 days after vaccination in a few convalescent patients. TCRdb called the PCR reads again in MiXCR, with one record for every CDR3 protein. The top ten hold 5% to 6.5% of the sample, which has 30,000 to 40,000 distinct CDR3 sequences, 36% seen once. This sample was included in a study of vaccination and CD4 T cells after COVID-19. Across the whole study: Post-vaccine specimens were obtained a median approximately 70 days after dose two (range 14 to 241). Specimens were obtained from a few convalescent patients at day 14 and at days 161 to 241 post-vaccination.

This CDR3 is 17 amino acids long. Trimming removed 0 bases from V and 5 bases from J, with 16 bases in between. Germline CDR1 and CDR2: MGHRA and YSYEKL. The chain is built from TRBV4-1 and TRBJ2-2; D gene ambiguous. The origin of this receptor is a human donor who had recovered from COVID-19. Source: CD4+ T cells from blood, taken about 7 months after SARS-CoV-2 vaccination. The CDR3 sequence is CASSQDAGWTRTGELFF. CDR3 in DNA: TGCGCCAGCAGCCAAGATGCTGGGTGGACGAGGACCGGGGAGCTGTTTTTT.